One TCR beta chain is described in this entry. The sample comes from a study of blood T cells in healthy people across ages. V was trimmed by 3 bases and J by 7 bases, leaving 19 bases between them. The length of the CDR3 is 15 residues. Germline-derived CDR1 and CDR2 are LGHDT and YNNKEL (reference sequence). Next came a second PCR, run for about 7 to 11 cycles, which used a sample-barcoded 5' primer along with a J-beta primer mix. TCRdb reanalysed the 5' RACE reads using MiXCR and keeps one entry per CDR3 protein. There are about a million distinct CDR3 sequences in the sample; just over 50% occur only once, and 20% to 25% lies in the top ten. Each donor had around 11 milliliters of peripheral blood drawn.

V gene TRBV3-1 combines with J gene TRBJ2-7; D not resolved. Source material: blood. The receptor was derived from a woman in her sixties in good health. CDR3 loop: CASSQGIYSYNEQYF. The CDR3 region has the DNA TGTGCCAGCAGCCAGGGGATTTACTCCTACAATGAGCAGTACTTC.